The rows below give T cell receptor beta chains drawn from one sample of a study of blood T cell dynamics during melanoma immunotherapy. The assay was immunoSEQ multiplex PCR, and TCRdb's table has in-frame clones only and misses some. There are about 3,600 clones in the sample; more than 95% occur only once, and 1.7% lies in the top ten. Sequencing was performed on effector memory CD8+ T cells from blood, taken from a patient treated with checkpoint blockade. These receptors all come from a human donor with melanoma. The CDR3 runs from the conserved cysteine through the conserved F or W. The order of the fields is V gene, J gene, clone size, D gene, CDR3 DNA, CDR3 protein. The D gene is left open where the match is weak. Only part of the rows carry a size: once, few, many, or a class if the clone is expanded.

v_gene: TRBV20-1
j_gene: TRBJ1-1
abundance: -
d_gene: -
CDR3nt: TGCAGTGCTAGAGAGGCCCTTGAAGCTTTCTTT
CDR3aa: CSAREALEAFF

v_gene: TRBV4-2
j_gene: TRBJ2-1
abundance: -
d_gene: TRBD2
CDR3nt: TGTGCCAGCAGCCAAGGGGGGTCGGGGGGAGCTCGATCCTCACCCAATGAGCAGTTCTTC
CDR3aa: CASSQGGSGGARSSPNEQFF

v_gene: TRBV19
j_gene: TRBJ2-1
abundance: -
d_gene: TRBD2
CDR3nt: TGTGCCAGTAGTACTTCCCTTGGGTCTAGCGGGAACAATGAGCAGTTCTTC
CDR3aa: CASSTSLGSSGNNEQFF

v_gene: TRBV29-1
j_gene: TRBJ2-1
abundance: -
d_gene: -
CDR3nt: TGCAGCGTTGAAGATGTCCCAGGGTCGGGGAGCTCCTACAATGAGCAGTTCTTC
CDR3aa: CSVEDVPGSGSSYNEQFF

v_gene: TRBV27
j_gene: TRBJ2-2
abundance: -
d_gene: -
CDR3nt: TGTGCCAGCAGTTTCCTCCCCGTAGGGGAGCTGTTTTTT
CDR3aa: CASSFLPVGELFF

v_gene: TRBV27
j_gene: TRBJ2-1
abundance: once
d_gene: -
CDR3nt: TGTGCCAGCAGTTTATCGAGAGGGACCCCGGCGTTCTTC
CDR3aa: CASSLSRGTPAFF

v_gene: TRBV29-1
j_gene: TRBJ2-3
abundance: once
d_gene: TRBD2
CDR3nt: TGCAGCGTAGACGGACTAGCGGACACAGATACGCAGTATTTT
CDR3aa: CSVDGLADTDTQYF

v_gene: TRBV5-1
j_gene: TRBJ2-2
abundance: -
d_gene: -
CDR3nt: TGCGCCAGCAGCCCCGCCGGGACAGGGGAGGATAGCGGGGGACCGAACACCGGGGAGCTGTTTTTT
CDR3aa: CASSPAGTGEDSGGPNTGELFF

v_gene: TRBV4-2
j_gene: TRBJ1-4
abundance: -
d_gene: -
CDR3nt: TGTGCCAGCAGCCAAGAAGTAACGGGCAGAACTAATGAAAAACTGTTTTTT
CDR3aa: CASSQEVTGRTNEKLFF

v_gene: TRBV2
j_gene: TRBJ1-1
abundance: -
d_gene: -
CDR3nt: TGTGCCAGCAGTGAAAGGACTCATAGGGGGGCTTTCTTT
CDR3aa: CASSERTHRGAFF

v_gene: TRBV9
j_gene: TRBJ2-3
abundance: -
d_gene: -
CDR3nt: TGTGCCAGCAGCACCTCCGGGACCACCCCAGATACGCAGTATTTT
CDR3aa: CASSTSGTTPDTQYF

v_gene: TRBV9
j_gene: TRBJ2-3
abundance: once
d_gene: TRBD2
CDR3nt: TGTGCCAGCAGCAGCCCGGCGGGAGGGTCAGATACGCAGTATTTT
CDR3aa: CASSSPAGGSDTQYF

v_gene: TRBV15
j_gene: TRBJ2-7
abundance: -
d_gene: TRBD2
CDR3nt: TGTGCCACCAGCAGAGATACCGCTAGCGGCTCCTACGAGCAGTACTTC
CDR3aa: CATSRDTASGSYEQYF

v_gene: TRBV11-2
j_gene: TRBJ2-1
abundance: -
d_gene: TRBD1
CDR3nt: TGTGCCAGCAGCTTAGCAGGGACAGCGTATTACAATGAGCAGTTCTTC
CDR3aa: CASSLAGTAYYNEQFF

v_gene: TRBV19
j_gene: TRBJ2-1
abundance: -
d_gene: -
CDR3nt: TGTGCCAGTAGTGGACTTAGTACAGCGGTAATGGTCGATGAGCAGTTCTTC
CDR3aa: CASSGLSTAVMVDEQFF

v_gene: TRBV5-4
j_gene: TRBJ2-2
abundance: -
d_gene: TRBD1
CDR3nt: TGTGCCAGCAGCGGTGTCGGGACAGGGCCCGGGGAGCTGTTTTTT
CDR3aa: CASSGVGTGPGELFF

v_gene: TRBV7-9
j_gene: TRBJ2-5
abundance: -
d_gene: -
CDR3nt: TGTGCCAGCAGCATCCGGGCCCCGAAAGAGACCCAGTACTTC
CDR3aa: CASSIRAPKETQYF

v_gene: TRBV6-6
j_gene: TRBJ2-7
abundance: -
d_gene: -
CDR3nt: TGTGCCAGCAGCCTGGAGGGGGCAGGCACCTACGAGCAGTACTTC
CDR3aa: CASSLEGAGTYEQYF

v_gene: TRBV4-3
j_gene: TRBJ1-1
abundance: -
d_gene: -
CDR3nt: TGCGCCAGCAGCCCGGGGGGAGCTGAAGCTTTCTTT
CDR3aa: CASSPGGAEAFF

v_gene: TRBV19
j_gene: TRBJ2-7
abundance: -
d_gene: -
CDR3nt: TGTGCCAGTAGTATCCCAGGCTACGAGCAGTACTTC
CDR3aa: CASSIPGYEQYF

v_gene: TRBV7-9
j_gene: TRBJ2-5
abundance: -
d_gene: TRBD2
CDR3nt: TGTGCCAGCAGCCCATGGGGGACTAGCGGGAGTAGGGAGACCCAGTACTTC
CDR3aa: CASSPWGTSGSRETQYF

v_gene: TRBV27
j_gene: TRBJ2-7
abundance: -
d_gene: TRBD2
CDR3nt: TGTGCCAGCAGTTTATACCGGGGGGAGGCCTACGAGCAGTACTTC
CDR3aa: CASSLYRGEAYEQYF

v_gene: TRBV5-4
j_gene: TRBJ2-3
abundance: -
d_gene: -
CDR3nt: TGTGCCAGCAGGTGGGGCGGGGGCAGCACAGATACGCAGTATTTT
CDR3aa: CASRWGGGSTDTQYF

v_gene: TRBV5-4
j_gene: TRBJ2-7
abundance: -
d_gene: TRBD2
CDR3nt: TGTGCCAGCAGCCCGGGACTAGCGGGAGGCCCCTCCTACGAGCAGTACTTC
CDR3aa: CASSPGLAGGPSYEQYF

v_gene: TRBV9
j_gene: TRBJ1-2
abundance: -
d_gene: -
CDR3nt: TGTGCCAGCAGCGGGCTGGCTGGCTACACCTTC
CDR3aa: CASSGLAGYTF

v_gene: TRBV19
j_gene: TRBJ2-3
abundance: -
d_gene: TRBD1
CDR3nt: TGTGCCAGTGCGGGACAGGGGGGCACAGATACGCAGTATTTT
CDR3aa: CASAGQGGTDTQYF

v_gene: TRBV9
j_gene: TRBJ1-2
abundance: -
d_gene: -
CDR3nt: TGTGCCAGCAGCGTAGATGGGCTGGCAGGGCATGGCTACACCTTC
CDR3aa: CASSVDGLAGHGYTF

v_gene: TRBV28
j_gene: TRBJ2-7
abundance: -
d_gene: -
CDR3nt: TGTGCCAGCAGTTTCAGGGCCCTTCTCCACGAGCAGTACTTC
CDR3aa: CASSFRALLHEQYF

v_gene: TRBV11-2
j_gene: TRBJ2-1
abundance: -
d_gene: TRBD2
CDR3nt: TGTGCCAGCAGCCCAAGACTAGCGGGAGTCGATGAGCAGTTCTTC
CDR3aa: CASSPRLAGVDEQFF

v_gene: TRBV7-9
j_gene: TRBJ2-5
abundance: -
d_gene: -
CDR3nt: TGTGCCAGCAGCGCAAGGACAAGCCAAGAGACCCAGTACTTC
CDR3aa: CASSARTSQETQYF

v_gene: TRBV27
j_gene: TRBJ2-2
abundance: -
d_gene: -
CDR3nt: TGTGCCAGCAGGGCTGAGGAAACCGGGGAGCTGTTTTTT
CDR3aa: CASRAEETGELFF

v_gene: TRBV2
j_gene: TRBJ1-1
abundance: once
d_gene: -
CDR3nt: TGTGCCAGCGCCCCGACCGCTCCGGGAAACACTGAAGCTTTCTTT
CDR3aa: CASAPTAPGNTEAFF

v_gene: TRBV5-1
j_gene: TRBJ2-1
abundance: -
d_gene: -
CDR3nt: TGCGCCAGCAGCCCAAGCTCGGGGGGCCTTACCTACAATGAGCAGTTCTTC
CDR3aa: CASSPSSGGLTYNEQFF

v_gene: TRBV19
j_gene: TRBJ2-1
abundance: once
d_gene: -
CDR3nt: TGTGCCAGTATCCATAACAGCGGAGGGAATGAGCAGTTCTTC
CDR3aa: CASIHNSGGNEQFF

v_gene: TRBV4-1
j_gene: TRBJ1-3
abundance: -
d_gene: -
CDR3nt: TGCGCCAGCAGCCACGTAGGGGGGCCGGAATCTGGAAACACCATATATTTT
CDR3aa: CASSHVGGPESGNTIYF

v_gene: TRBV6-5
j_gene: TRBJ2-5
abundance: -
d_gene: TRBD2
CDR3nt: TGTGCCAGCAGTTATAGCGGGGGCGAGACCCAGTACTTC
CDR3aa: CASSYSGGETQYF

v_gene: TRBV4-1
j_gene: TRBJ2-7
abundance: -
d_gene: TRBD1
CDR3nt: TGCGCCAGCAGCCTACTAATCCGGGACAGGGGGCTCTCAACCTACGAGCAGTACTTC
CDR3aa: CASSLLIRDRGLSTYEQYF

v_gene: TRBV15
j_gene: TRBJ1-1
abundance: once
d_gene: -
CDR3nt: TGTGCCACCAGCATGGGGCTGACGGGATCCACTGAAGCTTTCTTT
CDR3aa: CATSMGLTGSTEAFF

v_gene: TRBV7-9
j_gene: TRBJ2-1
abundance: -
d_gene: TRBD2
CDR3nt: TGTGCCAGCAGCTTCGGACTAGCGGGACCCAATGAGCAGTTCTTC
CDR3aa: CASSFGLAGPNEQFF

v_gene: TRBV7-6
j_gene: TRBJ2-7
abundance: -
d_gene: TRBD2
CDR3nt: TGTGCCAGCGGGATGGGGAGGGACTACGAGCAGTACTTC
CDR3aa: CASGMGRDYEQYF

v_gene: TRBV28
j_gene: TRBJ2-7
abundance: -
d_gene: TRBD2
CDR3nt: TGTGCCAGCAGTTTGTTTGGCGGGAGTTCTTACGAGCAGTACTTC
CDR3aa: CASSLFGGSSYEQYF

v_gene: TRBV19
j_gene: TRBJ2-7
abundance: -
d_gene: -
CDR3nt: TGTGCCAGTTCACCTCCGGGACTCAGCTACGAGCAGTACTTC
CDR3aa: CASSPPGLSYEQYF

v_gene: TRBV7-9
j_gene: TRBJ2-6
abundance: -
d_gene: -
CDR3nt: TGTGCCATCCATGCTGGGGCCAACGTCCTGACTTTC
CDR3aa: CAIHAGANVLTF

v_gene: TRBV19
j_gene: TRBJ2-3
abundance: -
d_gene: TRBD1
CDR3nt: TGTGCCAGTAGACAAACCGGGACAGGGGGGGATACGCAGTATTTT
CDR3aa: CASRQTGTGGDTQYF

v_gene: TRBV19
j_gene: TRBJ2-1
abundance: -
d_gene: -
CDR3nt: TGTGCCAGTAGTATCCTCGCTGCACCCTCCTACAATGAGCAGTTCTTC
CDR3aa: CASSILAAPSYNEQFF

v_gene: TRBV6-5
j_gene: TRBJ2-7
abundance: -
d_gene: -
CDR3nt: TGTGCCAGCAAAACCGGAGGGCCCCACGAGCAGTACTTC
CDR3aa: CASKTGGPHEQYF

v_gene: TRBV20-1
j_gene: TRBJ2-1
abundance: -
d_gene: -
CDR3nt: TGCAGTGCTAGTCGGTACAATGAGCAGTTCTTC
CDR3aa: CSASRYNEQFF

v_gene: TRBV2
j_gene: TRBJ2-7
abundance: -
d_gene: TRBD1
CDR3nt: TGTGCCAGCAGTGAAGGGGACAGCGAAACCTACGAGCAGTACTTC
CDR3aa: CASSEGDSETYEQYF